The T cell receptor beta chain under discussion was sequenced for a study of identifying expanded T cells in peripheral blood (dated by TCRdb to between 2018 and 2021). Regarding the research as a whole: Separate aliquots of the same genomic DNA pool were sequenced to produce technical replicates, and four replicates were compared in pairs.

The immunoSEQ Assay, which relies on bias-controlled multiplex PCR amplification of genomic DNA, was used to profile TCRbeta CDR3 regions. In the original analysis: The absolute abundance of each unique TCRbeta CDR3 region was quantified after sequences were collapsed and filtered. Differential abundance was tested with a binomial (Fisher-equivalent) model and with a beta-binomial model adding time-dependent variance fitted from healthy donors. Clones with fewer than 5 combined templates were excluded, and clones with Benjamini-Hochberg FDR below 0.01 were called differentially abundant. The form v = (b*log(k)+a)^2 was used to model beta-binomial variance as a function of total template count across the two samples. Imported from immuneACCESS, the table was reduced by TCRdb to in-frame sequences with V and J called. These copies leave out some clones; in studies compared against another copy, an unresolved V gene accounts for under half, and the cause of the remainder is not known. From that table come the V and J calls and clone size; the DNA was used to work out D and trimming. The sample table contains 100,000 to 150,000 clones; only one count was recorded for approximately 86% of them. Around 8.2% of the sample goes to the ten largest clones.

Notes on this clone: This receptor's antigen is unknown. Base-call qualities are not available, and no considerably larger clone is one nucleotide away.

No immune events, such as infections, were documented for the healthy donors during the collection period. To calibrate time-dependent variance in a beta-binomial model of T-cell clone differential abundance, blood repertoires from healthy donors were used as a training cohort. The training cohort was composed of approximately ten healthy donors, 3 female and 7 male. An age range of roughly 29 to 65 years, with an average of about 45 years, was recorded for the donors. Obtained from a commercial supplier, whole blood was collected from each healthy donor at three time points set around two weeks apart. For immunosequencing, genomic DNA was extracted from whole blood that had not been sorted. General study outcomes and caveats: Around 1.3 differentially abundant clones were flagged by the binomial model between technical replicates, whereas about 15 and 19 were flagged over approximately two weeks and four weeks, respectively. Variance in clone template counts between roughly two-week samples significantly increased with total template count across all healthy donors. Across all healthy-donor time intervals, the beta-binomial model significantly cut both the number of clones called differentially abundant and the false-positive rate. The authors expected that biological variance in healthy repertoires might rise further over much longer intervals, such as months to years.

The CDR3 spans 15 residues, from the cysteine through the phenylalanine. Only CDR3 DNA remains: 45 bases, in frame from the first base. Trimming removed 7 bases from V and 3 bases from J, leaving 17 bases between the germline ends. CDR1 LGHNA and CDR2 YSLEER were looked up in the germline V gene. Recombination joined TRBV4-3 with TRBJ2-3; the best D guess is TRBD2, with 5 bases matching. The TCR comes from a person aged 18-70 years in good health. Input material: blood. Here is the DNA: TGCGCCAGCACGCTCAGTGAGGGTAGGACAGATACGCAGTATTTT. The translation is CASTLSEGRTDTQYF.